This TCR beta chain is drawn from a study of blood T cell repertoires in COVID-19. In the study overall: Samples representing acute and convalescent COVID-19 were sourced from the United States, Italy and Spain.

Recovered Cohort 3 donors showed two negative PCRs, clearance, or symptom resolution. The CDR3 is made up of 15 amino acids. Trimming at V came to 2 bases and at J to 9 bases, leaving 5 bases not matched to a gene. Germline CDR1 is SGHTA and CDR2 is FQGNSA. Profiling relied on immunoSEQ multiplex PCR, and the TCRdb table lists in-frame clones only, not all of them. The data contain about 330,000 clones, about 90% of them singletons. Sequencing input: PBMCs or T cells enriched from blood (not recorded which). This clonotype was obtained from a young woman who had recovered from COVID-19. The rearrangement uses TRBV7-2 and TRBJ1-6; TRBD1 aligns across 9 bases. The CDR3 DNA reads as TGTGCCAGCAGCTTAAACAGGGGGCGAGCTTCACCCCTCCACTTT. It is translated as CASSLNRGRASPLHF. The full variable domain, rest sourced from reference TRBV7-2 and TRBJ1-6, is GAGVSQSPSNKVTEKGKDVELRCDPISGHTALYWYRQSLGQGLEFLIYFQGNSAPDKSGLPSDRFSAERTGGSVSTLTIQRTQQEDSAVYLCASSLNRGRASPLHFGNGTRLTVT.